The 9 T cell receptor beta chains listed next were all sequenced from one sample in a study of human T cells and chemical hapten exposure. Treatment specified: therapeutic diphenylcyclopropenone sensitization with weekly scalp DPC. In the library, unique molecular identifiers were attached to individual cDNA molecules. One entry per CDR3 protein, called by TCRdb with MiXCR from the reads. The sample contains a few thousand distinct CDR3 sequences, approximately 60% of which appear only once. Specimen: whole blood, collected before DPC sensitization or 2, 6, or about 24 weeks after (not recorded which). These receptors all stem from an adult with alopecia areata. Some clones in this sample may be carry-over from other donors' samples. This table probably holds off-target reads from a library built for another chain.

This clonotype was seen more than once but under ten times. This chain joins TRBV13 and TRBJ2-2; 12 bases agree with TRBD2. The CDR3 sequence is 16 residues long. The V gene's germline CDR1 is PRHDT and CDR2 FYEKMQ (reference sequence). The V and J ends lost 7 bases and 4 bases, in that order; junction bases with no gene match: 7. The CDR3, as DNA: TGTGCCAGCACCCCACTAGCGGGAGGCACCACCGGGGAGCTGTTTTTT. Translation: CASTPLAGGTTGELFF.

The chain couples TRBV29-1 to TRBJ2-1; D call uncertain. The V gene lost 2 bases and the J gene lost 7 bases, with 9 bases spanning the gap. Germline lookup yields CDR1 SQVTM and CDR2 ANQGSEA. There are 12 residues in the CDR3. The CDR3 reads CSVERTSNEQFF. The CDR3 coding sequence is TGCAGCGTTGAACGTACATCGAATGAGCAGTTCTTC.

This clonotype was observed a few times. The chain is built from TRBV19 and TRBJ2-2; D not resolved. Looked up from germline, CDR1 is LNHDA and CDR2 is SQIVND (reference sequence). The CDR3 totals 13 residues. V lost 5 bases to trimming and J lost 7 bases, with 11 bases between them. The CDR3 region has the DNA TGTGCCAGTAGTCCAGGCCGCCACGGGGAGCTGTTTTTT. It yields the protein CASSPGRHGELFF.

This clonotype was counted a few times. The CDR3 spells CASSGLAGDTGELFF. The CDR3 DNA reads as TGTGCCAGCAGTGGACTAGCGGGAGACACCGGGGAGCTGTTTTTT. The chain combines TRBV6-4 with TRBJ2-2, with 12 bases aligning to TRBD2. There are 15 residues in the CDR3. Per the germline V gene, CDR1 is MRHNA and CDR2 is SNTAGT. V lost 4 bases and J lost 3; bases outside the gene matches: 0.

The J gene is TRBJ2-1, the V gene TRBV20-1, with 14 bases aligning to TRBD2. The V segment lost 5 bases and the J segment 7 bases; nucleotides outside the gene matches: 7. The CDR3 is made up of 15 amino acids. Germline V gene lookup returns CDR1 DFQATT and CDR2 SNEGSKA (reference sequence). Written as DNA, the CDR3 is TGCAGTGCTGACGGGGGACTAGCGGGAGTAAATGAGCAGTTCTTC. It specifies CSADGGLAGVNEQFF.

This chain uses TRBV9 with TRBJ2-7; D is possibly TRBD2 (7 bases). Germline CDR1 and CDR2: SGDLS and YYNGEE. Between the trimmed V and J ends, which lost 0 bases and 10 bases, there was a span of 20 bases. The CDR3 has 15 amino acids. CDR3 in DNA: TGTGCCAGCAGCGTAGGTGGGGGGGCAGGGCGCCCCCAGTACTTC. It specifies CASSVGGGAGRPQYF.

A few counts support this clonotype. The chain recombines TRBV7-2 with TRBJ2-5; D is possibly TRBD2 (5 bases). Germline V gives CDR1 SGHTA, CDR2 FQGNSA. V shed 5 bases and J shed 5 bases, with 12 bases lying between them. CDR3 size: 13 residues. CDR3 coding DNA: TGTGCCAGCAGCCCGCTAGCTCAGGAGACCCAGTACTTC. It yields the protein CASSPLAQETQYF.

The V and J genes are TRBV3-1 and TRBJ2-7; 9 nucleotides agree with TRBD2. CDR3 length: 15 amino acids. Germline CDR1 reads LGHDT; CDR2 reads YNNKEL (reference sequence). Trimming at V came to 4 bases and at J to 4 bases, leaving 8 bases not matched to a gene. CDR3 bases: TGTGCCAGCAGCCTCGACACTAGCGGGCCGTACGAGCAGTACTTC. This encodes CASSLDTSGPYEQYF.

The V and J genes are TRBV12-3 or TRBV12-4 and TRBJ2-1; D may correspond to TRBD1 or TRBD2 (5 bases each). With 6 bases removed from V and 5 bases from J, the gap between germline ends came to 14 bases. There are 14 residues in the CDR3. The CDR3 sequence is CASRSTGTHNEQFF. The CDR3 DNA reads as TGTGCCAGCAGATCTACCGGGACGCACAATGAGCAGTTCTTC.